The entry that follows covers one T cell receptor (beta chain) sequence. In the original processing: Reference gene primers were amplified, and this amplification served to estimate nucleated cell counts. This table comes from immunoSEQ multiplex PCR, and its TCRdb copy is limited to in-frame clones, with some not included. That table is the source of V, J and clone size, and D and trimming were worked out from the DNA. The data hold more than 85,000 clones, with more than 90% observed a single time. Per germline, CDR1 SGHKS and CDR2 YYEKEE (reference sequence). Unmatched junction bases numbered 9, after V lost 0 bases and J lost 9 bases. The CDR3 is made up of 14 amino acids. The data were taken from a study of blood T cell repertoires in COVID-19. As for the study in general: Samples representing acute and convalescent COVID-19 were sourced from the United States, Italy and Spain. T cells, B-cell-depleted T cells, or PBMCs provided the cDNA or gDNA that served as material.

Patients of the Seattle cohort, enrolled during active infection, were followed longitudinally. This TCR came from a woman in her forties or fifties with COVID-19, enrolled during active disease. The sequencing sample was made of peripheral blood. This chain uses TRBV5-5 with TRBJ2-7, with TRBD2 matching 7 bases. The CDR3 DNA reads TGTGCCAGCAGCTTGGTGGGAGGGCTGTTGGGGCAGTACGTC. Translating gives CASSLVGGLLGQYV.